The sequence of this T cell receptor (beta chain) was determined in a study of T cells after yellow fever vaccination. In TCRdb, the 5' RACE reads were re-called with MiXCR into one record per CDR3 protein. The profile shows tens of thousands of distinct CDR3 sequences, around 7% of them singletons. Regarding the study as a whole: Researchers noted that a small share of clonotypes showed up in both CD4 and CD8 compartments.

This clonotype was counted many times. The antigen is unknown. The CDR3 extends over 15 amino acids. Germline-derived CDR1 and CDR2 are MNHEY and SVGAGI. V dropped 6 bases and J dropped 4; count of bases not matched to a gene: 7. This TCR came from a man younger than 35 who received the YFV17D yellow fever vaccine. The V and J genes are TRBV6-5 and TRBJ2-3, with 10 bases aligning to TRBD2. This material consisted of CD8+ T cells sorted from PBMCs, taken less than 16 days after the first yellow fever vaccination. CDR3 coding DNA: TGTGCCAGCAGGACGAGCGGGGGGGCCGCAGATACGCAGTATTTT. As protein: CASRTSGGAADTQYF.